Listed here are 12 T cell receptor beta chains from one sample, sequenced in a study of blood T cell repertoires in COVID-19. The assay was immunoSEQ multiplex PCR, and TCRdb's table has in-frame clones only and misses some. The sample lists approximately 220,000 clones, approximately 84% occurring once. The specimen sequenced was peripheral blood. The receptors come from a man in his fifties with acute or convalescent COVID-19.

CDR3 residues: CASSRERRETQYF. For the CDR3, the DNA is TGTGCCAGCAGCAGGGAACGGCGAGAGACCCAGTACTTC. The chain links TRBV6-5 to TRBJ2-5; D is possibly TRBD1 (5 bases). V lost 6 bases and J 4 bases, leaving 12 bases between the germline ends. CDR1 and CDR2 from the germline V gene are MNHEY and SVGAGI. This CDR3 has 13 amino acids.

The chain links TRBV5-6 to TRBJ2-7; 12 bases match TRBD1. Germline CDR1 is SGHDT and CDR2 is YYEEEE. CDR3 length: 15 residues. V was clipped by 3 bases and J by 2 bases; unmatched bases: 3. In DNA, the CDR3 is TGTGCCAGCAGCTGGAGGGACAGGGGGCCCTACGAGCAGTACTTC. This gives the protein CASSWRDRGPYEQYF.

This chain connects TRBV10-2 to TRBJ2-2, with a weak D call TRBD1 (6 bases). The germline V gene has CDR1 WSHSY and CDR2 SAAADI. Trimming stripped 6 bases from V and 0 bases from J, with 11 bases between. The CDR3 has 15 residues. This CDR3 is CASRLGGSNTGELFF. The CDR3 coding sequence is TGCGCCAGCAGACTAGGGGGTTCGAACACCGGGGAGCTGTTTTTT.

The CDR3: CASSQRGQSDEQYF. For the CDR3, the DNA is TGCGCCAGCAGCCAAAGGGGACAGTCCGACGAGCAGTACTTC. This chain links TRBV4-1 with TRBJ2-7; 7 bases line up with TRBD1. The CDR3 extends over 14 amino acids. The germline CDR1 and CDR2 sequences are MGHRA and YSYEKL. J was trimmed by 5 bases and V by 2 bases; bases with no gene match: 6.

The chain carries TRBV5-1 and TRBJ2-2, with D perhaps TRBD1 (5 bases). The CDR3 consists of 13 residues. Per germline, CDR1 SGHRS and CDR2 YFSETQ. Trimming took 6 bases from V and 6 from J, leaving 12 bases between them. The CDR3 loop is CASTNRFSGELFF. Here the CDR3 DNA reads TGCGCCAGCACAAACAGGTTCTCCGGGGAGCTGTTTTTT.

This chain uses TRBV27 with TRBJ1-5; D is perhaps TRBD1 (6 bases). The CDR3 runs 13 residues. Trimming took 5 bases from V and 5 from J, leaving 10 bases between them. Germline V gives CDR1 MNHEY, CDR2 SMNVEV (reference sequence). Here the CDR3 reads CASSQQGDQPQHF. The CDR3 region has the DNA TGTGCCAGCAGTCAACAGGGTGATCAGCCCCAGCATTTT.

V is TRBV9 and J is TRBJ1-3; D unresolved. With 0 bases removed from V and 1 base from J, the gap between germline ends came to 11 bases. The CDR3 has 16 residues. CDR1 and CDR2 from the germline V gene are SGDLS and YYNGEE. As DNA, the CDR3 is TGTGCCAGCAGCGTAGGTGTCATTCGGTCTGGAAACACCATATATTTT. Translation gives CASSVGVIRSGNTIYF.

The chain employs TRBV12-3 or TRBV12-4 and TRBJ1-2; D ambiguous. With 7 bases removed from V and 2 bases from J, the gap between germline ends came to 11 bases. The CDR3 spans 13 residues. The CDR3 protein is CASTSQRNYGYTF. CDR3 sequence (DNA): TGTGCCAGCACCTCACAGAGAAACTATGGCTACACCTTC.

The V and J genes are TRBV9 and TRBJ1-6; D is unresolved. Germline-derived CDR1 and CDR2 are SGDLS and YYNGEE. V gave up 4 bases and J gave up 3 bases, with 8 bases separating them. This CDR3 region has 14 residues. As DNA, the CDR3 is TGTGCCAGCAGCTCCTTGAGCTATAATTCACCCCTCCACTTT. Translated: CASSSLSYNSPLHF.

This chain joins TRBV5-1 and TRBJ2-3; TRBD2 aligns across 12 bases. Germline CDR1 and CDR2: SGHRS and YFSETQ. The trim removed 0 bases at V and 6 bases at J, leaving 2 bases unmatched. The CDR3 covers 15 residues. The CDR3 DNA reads TGCGCCAGCAGCTTGGGGACTAGCGGGGAGGATACGCAGTATTTT. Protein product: CASSLGTSGEDTQYF.

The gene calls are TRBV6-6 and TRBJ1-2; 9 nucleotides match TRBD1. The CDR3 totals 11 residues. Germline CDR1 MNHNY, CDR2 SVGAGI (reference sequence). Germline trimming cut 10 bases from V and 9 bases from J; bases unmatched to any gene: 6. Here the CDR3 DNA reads TGTGCCATTCGGACAGGGGACCGCTACACCTTC. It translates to CAIRTGDRYTF.

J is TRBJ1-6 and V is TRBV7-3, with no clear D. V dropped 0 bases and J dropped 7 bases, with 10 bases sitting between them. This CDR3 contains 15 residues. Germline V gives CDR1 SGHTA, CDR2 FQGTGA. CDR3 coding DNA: TGTGCCAGCAGCTTAACGTTTGCGGGGAATTCACCCCTCCACTTT. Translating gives CASSLTFAGNSPLHF.